These T cell receptor beta chains were read from a single sample in a study of shared clonotypes between healthy human individuals. The table came from immunoSEQ multiplex PCR; TCRdb's copy has only in-frame clones and leaves some out. Among 470,000 or so clones listed, approximately 81% were seen once. The sequenced material came from PBMCs. The receptor set was obtained from a woman in her 40s in good health. Some clones in this sample may be carry-over from other donors' samples. The conserved cysteine and the conserved F or W are not part of the CDR3 here. Fields, in order: clone size, J gene, V gene, CDR3 protein. Some rows mark clone size as missing; the rest say once, few, many or name a class of expanded clone.

. | TRBJ2-7 | TRBV27 | ASISRIAGTYEQY
. | TRBJ1-3 | TRBV5-1 | ASSLRQISGNTIY
. | TRBJ2-2 | TRBV2 | ASKRERDGGELF
. | TRBJ1-3 | TRBV9 | ASSVGSVAPVTIY
. | TRBJ2-5 | TRBV30 | AWSVSGGDETQY
. | TRBJ2-3 | TRBV2 | ASSDRGYAVGADTQY
. | TRBJ2-1 | TRBV7-9 | ASSHDRVWNEQF
. | TRBJ1-2 | TRBV18 | ASSPTTQASQD
. | TRBJ2-3 | TRBV7-9 | ASSLGRGSTDTQY
. | TRBJ2-1 | TRBV6-5 | ASSYMVAALNEQF
. | TRBJ2-3 | TRBV5-1 | ASSPRTSGRPDTQY
once | TRBJ1-1 | TRBV7-3 | ASSLRGSTEAF
. | TRBJ1-5 | TRBV2 | ASSEALGQPQH
. | TRBJ2-1 | TRBV7-6 | ASSLKTGVYAYNEQF
. | TRBJ1-2 | TRBV7-2 | ASSSQGYGYT
few | TRBJ1-4 | TRBV6-6 | ASSPPLAANEKLF
. | TRBJ2-1 | TRBV5-1 | ASSLVVAGGADKQF
. | TRBJ2-7 | TRBV11-2 | ASSLATGVAYEQY
. | TRBJ2-5 | TRBV19 | ASSRLGQYQETQY
few | TRBJ2-7 | TRBV6-1 | ASSEGPGSSYEQY
. | TRBJ2-7 | TRBV29-1 | SVSHHYEQY
. | TRBJ2-1 | TRBV11-3 | ASSLAGHEQF
. | TRBJ2-5 | TRBV10-2 | ASSPALYQETQY
. | TRBJ2-7 | TRBV6-1 | ATSRGSSYEQY